The 15 T cell receptor beta chains given below trace back to one sample, sequenced in a study of CD8 T cells in ankylosing spondylitis. Findings of the study overall: One TCR beta motif, made up of roughly eight highly homologous variants, appeared characteristic of ankylosing spondylitis blood.

For these receptors, no antigen is known. TCRdb analysed the 5' RACE reads with MiXCR anew, one entry per CDR3 protein. The profile shows 200,000 to 250,000 distinct CDR3 sequences, about 16% of them singletons. The source material was blood, either unsorted or a sorted T cell fraction (not recorded which). The receptors here all came from a male donor with ankylosing spondylitis.

This clonotype was counted between two and nine times. The genes are TRBV5-1 and TRBJ2-2; perhaps TRBD2 as D (5 bases). In germline, CDR1 is SGHRS, CDR2 YFSETQ. The ends were cut back, 0 bases at V and 3 bases at J, with 15 bases in the middle. This CDR3 is built from 17 residues. CDR3 nucleotides: TGCGCCAGCAGCTTGGACGGGGTTCGTGCGGACACCGGGGAGCTGTTTTTT. It codes for CASSLDGVRADTGELFF. Full variable domain (remainder filled in from reference TRBV5-1 and TRBJ2-2): KAGVTQTPRYLIKTRGQQVTLSCSPISGHRSVSWYQQTPGQGLQFLFEYFSETQRNKGNFPGRFSGRQFSNSRSEMNVSTLELGDSALYLCASSLDGVRADTGELFFGEGSRLTVL.

This clonotype was picked up one time. V usage is TRBV9 and J usage is TRBJ1-1; D unclear. Trimming removed 0 bases at V and 3 bases at J, with 12 bases between. CDR1 and CDR2 (germline): SGDLS, YYNGEE. The CDR3 covers 15 residues. The chain's CDR3 is CASSVGRGLDTEAFF. In DNA form, the CDR3 reads TGTGCCAGCAGCGTAGGTCGTGGTTTGGACACTGAAGCTTTCTTT. Complete variable domain (other parts from reference TRBV9 and TRBJ1-1): DSGVTQTPKHLITATGQRVTLRCSPRSGDLSVYWYQQSLDQGLQFLIQYYNGEERAKGNILERFSAQQFPDLHSELNLSSLELGDSALYFCASSVGRGLDTEAFFGQGTRLTVV.

The CDR3 coding sequence is TGTGCCAGCAGTTGGTCAGGGGTACAAGAGACCCAGTACTTC. Translation: CASSWSGVQETQYF. The chain has TRBV6-2 or TRBV6-3 and TRBJ2-5; D is possibly TRBD1 (6 bases). The length of the CDR3 is 14 residues. V was trimmed by 4 bases and J by 2 bases, leaving 11 bases between them. Germline-derived CDR1 and CDR2 are MNHEY and SVGEGT.

In its sample, this clonotype was seen a few times. The chain combines TRBV29-1 with TRBJ1-2, with 8 bases that match TRBD1. Germline CDR1 and CDR2: SQVTM and ANQGSEA. This CDR3 spans 15 amino acids. With 0 bases clipped from V and 6 bases from J, the junction kept 9 bases outside the gene matches. The CDR3 protein is CSVEDRGGQANGYTF. Here the CDR3 DNA reads TGCAGCGTTGAAGATAGGGGGGGACAGGCGAATGGCTACACCTTC.

In nucleotides, the CDR3 is TGTGCCAGCAGCTTAGAATACGCAGGAGAATATGGCTACACCTTC. Residues: CASSLEYAGEYGYTF. This chain connects TRBV11-2 to TRBJ1-2; D is undetermined. Trimming shortened V by 0 bases and J by 5 bases, and 13 bases separated the two germline ends. Germline V lookup: CDR1 SGHAT, CDR2 FQNNGV. The CDR3 totals 15 residues.

This clonotype has only a few counts. The chain employs TRBV7-9 and TRBJ1-2, with D tentatively TRBD1 (5 bases). The length of the CDR3 is 15 residues. V gave up 0 bases and J gave up 0 bases, with 8 bases separating them. Germline V lookup: CDR1 SEHNR, CDR2 FQNEAQ (reference sequence). The CDR3 protein is CASSLATDTNYGYTF. CDR3 DNA: TGTGCCAGCAGCTTAGCGACGGACACTAACTATGGCTACACCTTC.

This clonotype came up many times. The rearrangement joins TRBV25-1 to TRBJ2-7, with a possible D match to TRBD1 (5 bases). V lost 6 bases, J lost 0 bases, and 12 bases lay in between. The CDR3 is made up of 14 amino acids. CDR1 is MGHDK and CDR2 is SYGVNS in the germline V gene. CDR3 DNA: TGTGCCAGCAGCTTCACAGGAACCTCCTACGAGCAGTACTTC. The encoded protein is CASSFTGTSYEQYF.

This clonotype was observed a handful of times. This chain connects TRBV29-1 to TRBJ2-3, with D perhaps matching TRBD1 or TRBD2 (5 bases each). The V and J ends lost 3 bases and 2 bases respectively, with 12 bases between them. Germline V gene data show CDR1 as SQVTM and CDR2 as ANQGSEA. This CDR3 has 14 amino acids. The CDR3 DNA reads as TGCAGCGTTGACGAGCAGGGAGCCACAGATACGCAGTATTTT. Residues: CSVDEQGATDTQYF.

This clonotype was seen just once. The gene calls are TRBV7-6 and TRBJ1-1; D might be TRBD1 (5 bases). CDR1 is SGHVS, CDR2 FNYEAQ, per germline. This CDR3 contains 15 residues. The V end was cut by 5 bases, the J end by 1 base, with 14 bases between. This CDR3 reads CASSRLLQGNTEAFF. The CDR3 region has the DNA TGTGCCAGCAGCCGCCTACTCCAGGGGAACACTGAAGCTTTCTTT.

The sample holds a few counts of this clonotype. The V call is TRBV12-3 or TRBV12-4, the J call TRBJ2-2; 7 nucleotides match TRBD1. The CDR3 sequence is 14 residues long. V dropped 3 bases and J dropped 7; count of bases not matched to a gene: 5. DNA of the CDR3: TGTGCCAGCAGTTTCCCAGGGGGTGGCGGGGAGCTGTTTTTT. Protein sequence: CASSFPGGGGELFF.

The gene calls are TRBV27 and TRBJ2-7, with D unresolved. Per germline, CDR1 MNHEY and CDR2 SMNVEV (reference sequence). V was cut by 1 base and J by 6 bases, with 10 bases left in between. CDR3 length: 13 amino acids. CDR3 region: CASSLLGTGEQYF. The CDR3, as DNA: TGTGCCAGCAGTTTATTGGGAACGGGCGAGCAGTACTTC.

This clonotype was observed a handful of times. The chain carries TRBV13 and TRBJ1-6; D is unresolved. The CDR3 consists of 16 residues. Germline CDR1 and CDR2: PRHDT and FYEKMQ (reference sequence). Between the trimmed V and J ends, which lost 5 bases and 0 bases, there was a span of 11 bases. The CDR3 nucleotides read TGTGCCAGCAGCCCCCGGGCCGCCTCCTATAATTCACCCCTCCACTTT. It is translated as CASSPRAASYNSPLHF. Filled out from reference TRBV13 and TRBJ1-6, the complete variable domain reads AAGVIQSPRHLIKEKRETATLKCYPIPRHDTVYWYQQGPGQDPQFLISFYEKMQSDKGSIPDRFSAQQFSDYHSELNMSSLELGDSALYFCASSPRAASYNSPLHFGNGTRLTVT.

The chain joins TRBV6-1 to TRBJ2-7; no clear D gene. Trimming left V 4 bases short and J 4 bases short, with 14 bases between. The CDR3 is made up of 14 amino acids. Germline V gene lookup returns CDR1 MNHNS and CDR2 SASEGT. CDR3 region: CASSASVRSYEQYF. CDR3 DNA: TGTGCCAGCAGTGCCTCGGTTCGGAGTTACGAGCAGTACTTC.

J is TRBJ2-1 and V is TRBV12-3 or TRBV12-4, with a tentative D call TRBD2 (6 bases). Trimming stripped 5 bases from V and 0 bases from J, with 11 bases between. CDR3 length: 15 residues. The CDR3 nucleotides read TGTGCCAGCAGTCGGGCGGGAAGCTCCTACAATGAGCAGTTCTTC. Translation: CASSRAGSSYNEQFF.

This clonotype came up a few times. The chain joins TRBV4-3 to TRBJ2-1; 16 bases match TRBD2. The CDR3 sequence is 17 residues long. With V trimmed by 3 bases and J by 8 bases, 7 bases remained unmatched. Germline V gene sequence: CDR1 LGHNA, CDR2 YSLEER. The CDR3 is CASSHVGTSGRAYEQFF. The DNA of the CDR3 is TGCGCCAGCAGCCACGTGGGGACTAGCGGGAGGGCATATGAGCAGTTCTTC.